This T cell receptor (beta chain) was documented in a study of T-cell memory formation after mild COVID-19. On the study more broadly: The study found TCR clusters largely donor specific. General study results and limits: The appearance of some responding clones in pre-infection memory suggested that cross-reactive memory joined.

With respect to this clonotype: Its specificity is not known.

TCR alpha and TCR beta cDNA libraries carrying sample barcodes and UMIs came from 5'RACE with constant-segment primers. TCRdb analysed the 5' RACE reads with MiXCR anew, one entry per CDR3 protein. The table shows roughly 140,000 distinct CDR3 sequences, with 11% to 15% occurring only once. This clonotype originated in an adult woman who had mild COVID-19 (a few samples of this study predate the infection). Cell type and time point are not known. Sequencing was carried out using PBMCs or a T cell subset sorted from them (not recorded which).

CDR3: CASSQVIKADEQYF. The CDR3 region has the DNA TGTGCCAGCAGCCAAGTAATCAAGGCGGACGAGCAGTACTTC. J is TRBJ2-7 and V is TRBV3-1, with D uncertain. The CDR3 length is 14 residues. From germline, CDR1 is LGHDT and CDR2 YNNKEL (reference sequence). V was clipped by 1 base and J by 5 bases, with 12 bases between them.